Listed below are T cell receptor beta chains from one sample, sequenced in a study of radiotherapy plus CTLA-4 blockade in lung cancer. The table came from immunoSEQ multiplex PCR; TCRdb's copy has only in-frame clones and leaves some out. The sample yields more than 90,000 clones, about 77% seen once. Specimen: peripheral blood, collected from a patient treated with radiotherapy plus ipilimumab. The receptors stem from a human donor with non-small cell lung cancer who had a partial response to radiotherapy plus ipilimumab. Both conserved end residues are part of each CDR3. Each record gives: J gene, V gene, CDR3 protein.

TRBJ2-3 TRBV7-2 CASSLIGRGGDTQYF
TRBJ2-5 TRBV9 CASSTSIAQETQYF
TRBJ2-3 TRBV4-1 CASSQEPSGLTDTQYF
TRBJ2-7 TRBV28 CASSLGYYEQYF
TRBJ1-5 TRBV28 CASSFSNGQNQPQHF
TRBJ2-3 TRBV27 CASSSLAGFSTDTQYF
TRBJ2-1 TRBV4-1 CASSQFPVLASNEQFF
TRBJ2-7 TRBV19 CASRPAITIYEQYF
TRBJ1-1 TRBV4-2 CASSQDPGAGAVNTEAFF
TRBJ1-2 TRBV28 CASRTGQGQNYGYTF
TRBJ1-1 TRBV15 CATSGGENTEAFF
TRBJ1-6 TRBV30 CAWSQGSSYNSPLHF
TRBJ2-1 TRBV11-2 CASSFYGYRVDEQFF
TRBJ2-1 TRBV21-1 CASSKGGEGAYNEQFF
TRBJ2-1 TRBV11-2 CASSLGGTGELHNEQFF
TRBJ1-4 TRBV19 CASSITTAPEKLFF
TRBJ1-1 TRBV5-5 CASSLGDYGGIGAFF
TRBJ2-6 TRBV4-2 CASSQAVSGANVLTF
TRBJ2-3 TRBV5-1 CASSLDGGETDTQYF
TRBJ2-1 TRBV11-2 CASSLAGLADNEQFF
TRBJ2-6 TRBV29-1 CSVVSGGANVLTF
TRBJ2-5 TRBV6-5 CASSMDRGAQYF
TRBJ1-2 TRBV28 CASRFFGQPRGGYTF
TRBJ2-1 TRBV7-2 CASSSQGLGNEQFF
TRBJ2-1 TRBV4-2 CASSQDVSVNEQFF
TRBJ1-4 TRBV4-2 CASSQVSTSGDEKLFF
TRBJ2-2 TRBV5-4 CASSLDRGGELFF
TRBJ2-1 TRBV7-8 CASSLRGSTYNEQFF
TRBJ2-7 TRBV27 CASSPRPGGQYEQYF
TRBJ1-1 TRBV7-2 CASSLEGQGGTEAFF
TRBJ2-5 TRBV6-5 CASSYARDWAQYF
TRBJ2-1 TRBV4-1 CASSQGGRGNEQFF
TRBJ2-3 TRBV19 CASSSGSVGADTQYF
TRBJ1-5 TRBV7-9 CASSLEAGQGWGQPQHF
TRBJ1-1 TRBV7-2 CASSSRQGWTEAFF
TRBJ2-7 TRBV5-6 CASSLQFRRVTYEQYF
TRBJ2-7 TRBV6-1 CASSARDSSYEQYF
TRBJ2-7 TRBV5-6 CASSLTQREQYF
TRBJ2-2 TRBV29-1 CSVGSGSLTGELFF
TRBJ2-3 TRBV19 CASSKREKDTQYF
TRBJ1-3 TRBV27 CASSPPGNRNTIYF
TRBJ1-6 TRBV19 CASSMGQRNSPLHF
TRBJ2-1 TRBV28 CASSFSGLAGGGGSYNEQFF
TRBJ1-5 TRBV7-9 CASSAPGTGNQPQHF
TRBJ2-3 TRBV5-4 CASSWGLGTSIDTQYF
TRBJ1-2 TRBV10-3 CAISESIGRQNGYTF
TRBJ1-5 TRBV6-1 CASRTGQRQPQHF
TRBJ2-3 TRBV5-6 CASSWTSRPTDTQYF
TRBJ1-1 TRBV5-4 CASSGDRGLTGTEAFF
TRBJ2-1 TRBV5-6 CASSGTRSGRGEFF
TRBJ2-1 TRBV15 CATSRRRTSGRDEQFF
TRBJ2-3 TRBV7-9 CASSSETPGGTQYF
TRBJ1-5 TRBV28 CASSLSHSRDQPQHF
TRBJ2-3 TRBV10-3 CAISESEAEGITDTQYF